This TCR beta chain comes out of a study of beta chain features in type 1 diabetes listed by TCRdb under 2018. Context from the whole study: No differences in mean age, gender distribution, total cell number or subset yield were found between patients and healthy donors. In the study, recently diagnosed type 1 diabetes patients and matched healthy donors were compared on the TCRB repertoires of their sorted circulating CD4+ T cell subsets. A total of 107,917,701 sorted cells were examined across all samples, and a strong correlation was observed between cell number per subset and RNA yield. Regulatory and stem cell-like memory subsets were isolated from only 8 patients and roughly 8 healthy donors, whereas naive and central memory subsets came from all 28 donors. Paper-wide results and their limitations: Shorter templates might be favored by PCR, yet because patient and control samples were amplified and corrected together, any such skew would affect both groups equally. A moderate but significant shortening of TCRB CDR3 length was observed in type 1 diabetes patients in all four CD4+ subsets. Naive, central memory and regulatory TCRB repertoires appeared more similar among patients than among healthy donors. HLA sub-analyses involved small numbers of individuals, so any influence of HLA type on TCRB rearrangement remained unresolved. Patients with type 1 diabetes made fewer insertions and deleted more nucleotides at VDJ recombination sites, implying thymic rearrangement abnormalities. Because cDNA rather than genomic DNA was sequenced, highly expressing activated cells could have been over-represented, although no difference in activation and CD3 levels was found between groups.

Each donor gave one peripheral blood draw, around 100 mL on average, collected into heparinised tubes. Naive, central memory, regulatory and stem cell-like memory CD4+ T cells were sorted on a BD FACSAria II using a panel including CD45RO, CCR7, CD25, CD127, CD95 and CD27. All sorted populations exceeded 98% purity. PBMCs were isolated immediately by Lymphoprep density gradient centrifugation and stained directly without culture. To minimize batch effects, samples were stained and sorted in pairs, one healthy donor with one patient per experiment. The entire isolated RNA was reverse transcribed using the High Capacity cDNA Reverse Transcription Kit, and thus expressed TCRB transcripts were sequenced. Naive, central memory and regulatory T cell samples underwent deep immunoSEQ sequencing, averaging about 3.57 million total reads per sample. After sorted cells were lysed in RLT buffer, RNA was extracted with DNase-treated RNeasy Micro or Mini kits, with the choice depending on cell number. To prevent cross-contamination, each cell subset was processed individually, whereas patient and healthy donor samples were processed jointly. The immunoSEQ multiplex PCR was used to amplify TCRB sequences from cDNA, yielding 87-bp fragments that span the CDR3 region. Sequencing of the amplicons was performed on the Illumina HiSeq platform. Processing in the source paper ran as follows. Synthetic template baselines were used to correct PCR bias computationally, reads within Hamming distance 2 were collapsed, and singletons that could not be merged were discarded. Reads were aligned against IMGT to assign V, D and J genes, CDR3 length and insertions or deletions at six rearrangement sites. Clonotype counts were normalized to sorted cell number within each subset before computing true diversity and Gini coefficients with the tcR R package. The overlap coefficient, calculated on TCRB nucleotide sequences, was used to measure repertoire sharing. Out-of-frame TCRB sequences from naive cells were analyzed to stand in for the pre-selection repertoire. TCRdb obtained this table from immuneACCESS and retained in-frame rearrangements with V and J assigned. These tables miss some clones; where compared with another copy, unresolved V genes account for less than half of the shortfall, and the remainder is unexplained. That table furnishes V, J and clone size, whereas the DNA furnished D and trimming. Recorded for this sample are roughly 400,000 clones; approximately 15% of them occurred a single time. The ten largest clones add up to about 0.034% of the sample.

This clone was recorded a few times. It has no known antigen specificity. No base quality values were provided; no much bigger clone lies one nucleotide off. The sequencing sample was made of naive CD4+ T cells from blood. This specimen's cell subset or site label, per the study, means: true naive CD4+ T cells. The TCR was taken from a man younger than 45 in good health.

Here is the DNA: TGTGCCAGCAGCTTTGGCCTATACGAGCAGTACTTC. It is translated as CASSFGLYEQYF. The rearrangement joined TRBV7-2 to TRBJ2-7, with the D gene not confidently named. The CDR3 measures 12 amino acids from cysteine to phenylalanine. Only the CDR3 DNA is retained, 36 bases long and in frame from the first base. According to the germline V gene, CDR1 reads SGHTA and CDR2 reads FQGNSA. V drops 3 bases and J drops 4 bases, leaving 7 bases in between.